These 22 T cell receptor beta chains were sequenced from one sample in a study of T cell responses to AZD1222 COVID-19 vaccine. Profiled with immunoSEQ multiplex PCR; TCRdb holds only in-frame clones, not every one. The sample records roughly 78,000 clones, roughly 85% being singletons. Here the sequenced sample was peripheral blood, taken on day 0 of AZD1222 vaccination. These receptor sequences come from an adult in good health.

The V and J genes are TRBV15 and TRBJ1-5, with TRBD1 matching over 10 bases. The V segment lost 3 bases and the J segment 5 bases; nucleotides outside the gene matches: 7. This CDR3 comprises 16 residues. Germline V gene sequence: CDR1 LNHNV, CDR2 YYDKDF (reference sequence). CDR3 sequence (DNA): TGTGCCACCAGCAGGGAACGGGACAGGGGTGATCAGCCCCAGCATTTT. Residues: CATSRERDRGDQPQHF.

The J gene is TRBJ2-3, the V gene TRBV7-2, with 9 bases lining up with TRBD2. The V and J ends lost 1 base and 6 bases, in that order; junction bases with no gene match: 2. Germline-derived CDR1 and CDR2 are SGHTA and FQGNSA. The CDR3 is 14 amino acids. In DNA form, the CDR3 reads TGTGCCAGCAGCTTAGAGCGGGGGGCTGATACGCAGTATTTT. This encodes CASSLERGADTQYF.

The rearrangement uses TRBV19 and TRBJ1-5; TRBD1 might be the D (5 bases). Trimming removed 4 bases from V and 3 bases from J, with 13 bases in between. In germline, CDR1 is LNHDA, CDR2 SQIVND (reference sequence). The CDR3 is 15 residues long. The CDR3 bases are TGTGCCAGTAGTAGTCTTGCAGGGACCAATCAGCCCCAGCATTTT. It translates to CASSSLAGTNQPQHF.

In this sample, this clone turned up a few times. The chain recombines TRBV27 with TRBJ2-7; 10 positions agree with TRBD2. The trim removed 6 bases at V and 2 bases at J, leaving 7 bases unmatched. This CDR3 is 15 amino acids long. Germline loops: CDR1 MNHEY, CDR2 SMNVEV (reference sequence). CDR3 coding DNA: TGTGCCAGCAGGATAACTAGCGGGGCTACCTACGAGCAGTACTTC. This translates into CASRITSGATYEQYF.

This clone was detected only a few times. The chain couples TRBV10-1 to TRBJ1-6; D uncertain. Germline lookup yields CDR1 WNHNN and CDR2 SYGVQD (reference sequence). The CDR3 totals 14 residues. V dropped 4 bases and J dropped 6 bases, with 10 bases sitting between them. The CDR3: CASSGSGSNSPLHF. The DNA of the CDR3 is TGCGCCAGCAGTGGTTCGGGGAGTAATTCACCCCTCCACTTT.

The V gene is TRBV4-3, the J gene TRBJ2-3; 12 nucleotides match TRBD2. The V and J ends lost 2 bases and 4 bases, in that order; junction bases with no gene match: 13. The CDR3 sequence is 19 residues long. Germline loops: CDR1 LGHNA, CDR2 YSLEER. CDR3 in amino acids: CASSQWLASGGAVPDTQYF. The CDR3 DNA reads TGCGCCAGCAGCCAATGGTTGGCTAGCGGGGGGGCCGTGCCAGATACGCAGTATTTT.

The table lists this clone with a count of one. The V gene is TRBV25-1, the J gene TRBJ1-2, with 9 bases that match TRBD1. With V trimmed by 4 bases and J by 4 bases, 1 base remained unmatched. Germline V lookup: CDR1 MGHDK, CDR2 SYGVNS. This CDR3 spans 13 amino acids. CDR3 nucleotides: TGTGCCAGCAGTGGACAGGGGGTCTATGGCTACACCTTC. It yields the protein CASSGQGVYGYTF.

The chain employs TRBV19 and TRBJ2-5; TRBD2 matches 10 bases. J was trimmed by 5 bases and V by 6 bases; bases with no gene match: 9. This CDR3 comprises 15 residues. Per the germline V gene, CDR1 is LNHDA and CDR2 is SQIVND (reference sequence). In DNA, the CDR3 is TGTGCCAGTAGCCCAAGCGGGGGGGCGAAGGAGACCCAGTACTTC. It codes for CASSPSGGAKETQYF.

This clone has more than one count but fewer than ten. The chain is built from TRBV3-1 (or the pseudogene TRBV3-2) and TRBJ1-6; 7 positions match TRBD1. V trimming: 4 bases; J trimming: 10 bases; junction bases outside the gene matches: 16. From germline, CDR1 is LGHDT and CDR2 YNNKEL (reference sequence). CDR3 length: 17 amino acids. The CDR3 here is CASSRTTSTGPSSPLHF. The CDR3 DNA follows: TGTGCCAGCAGCCGCACAACCTCGACAGGGCCTTCATCACCCCTCCACTTT.

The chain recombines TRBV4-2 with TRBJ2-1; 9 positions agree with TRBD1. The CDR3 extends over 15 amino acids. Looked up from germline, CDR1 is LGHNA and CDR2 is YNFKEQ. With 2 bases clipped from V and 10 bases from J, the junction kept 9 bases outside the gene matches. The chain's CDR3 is CASSQRPGTGNEQFF. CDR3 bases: TGTGCCAGCAGCCAACGTCCCGGGACAGGGAACGAGCAGTTCTTC.

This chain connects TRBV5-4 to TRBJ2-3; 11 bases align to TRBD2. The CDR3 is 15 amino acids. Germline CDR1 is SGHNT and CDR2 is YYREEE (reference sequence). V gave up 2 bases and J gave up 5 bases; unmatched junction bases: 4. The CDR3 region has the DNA TGTGCCAGCAGCTTACTAGCGGGAGTCAGAGATACGCAGTATTTT. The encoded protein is CASSLLAGVRDTQYF.

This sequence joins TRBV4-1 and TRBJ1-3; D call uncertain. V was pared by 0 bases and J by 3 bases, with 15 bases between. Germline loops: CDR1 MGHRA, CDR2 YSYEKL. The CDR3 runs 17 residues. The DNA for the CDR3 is TGCGCCAGCAGCCAAGATGCAGAACCACCCGATGGAAACACCATATATTTT. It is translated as CASSQDAEPPDGNTIYF.

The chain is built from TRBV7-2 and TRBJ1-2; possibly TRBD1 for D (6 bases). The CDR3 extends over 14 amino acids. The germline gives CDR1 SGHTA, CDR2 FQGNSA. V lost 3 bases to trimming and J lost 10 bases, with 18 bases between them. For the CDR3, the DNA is TGTGCCAGCAGCTTCACAGGGAGAACTATGCCCTACACCTTC. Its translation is CASSFTGRTMPYTF.

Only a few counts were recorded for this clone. DNA of the CDR3: TGTGCCAGCAGCGTAGATCAGGGTGTGAACACTGAAGCTTTCTTT. It yields the protein CASSVDQGVNTEAFF. The chain recombines TRBV9 with TRBJ1-1; TRBD1 might be the D (5 bases). The CDR3 length is 15 residues. Trimming pared 0 bases from V and 0 bases from J, leaving 9 bases between. CDR1 SGDLS and CDR2 YYNGEE come from the germline V gene.

The DNA for the CDR3 is TGCAGCGTTGATAGCGGGAGCTCCTACGAGCAGTACTTC. Translating it yields CSVDSGSSYEQYF. The chain links TRBV29-1 to TRBJ2-7; 9 positions agree with TRBD2. Unmatched junction bases numbered 0, after V lost 3 bases and J lost 0 bases. The germline V gene has CDR1 SQVTM and CDR2 ANQGSEA. CDR3 length: 13 residues.

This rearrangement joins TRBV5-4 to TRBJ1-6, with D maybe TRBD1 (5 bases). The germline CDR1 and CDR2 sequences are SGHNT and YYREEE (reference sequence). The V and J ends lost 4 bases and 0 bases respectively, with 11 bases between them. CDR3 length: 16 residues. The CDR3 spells CASSLSGSSYNSPLHF. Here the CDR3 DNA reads TGTGCCAGCAGCCTCTCAGGGAGCTCCTATAATTCACCCCTCCACTTT.

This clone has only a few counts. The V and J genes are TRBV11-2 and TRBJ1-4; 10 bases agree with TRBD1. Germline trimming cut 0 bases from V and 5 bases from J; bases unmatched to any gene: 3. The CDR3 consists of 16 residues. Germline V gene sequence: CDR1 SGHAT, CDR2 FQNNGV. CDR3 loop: CASSLEGQGGNEKLFF. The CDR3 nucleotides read TGTGCCAGCAGCTTAGAAGGACAGGGGGGGAATGAAAAACTGTTTTTT.

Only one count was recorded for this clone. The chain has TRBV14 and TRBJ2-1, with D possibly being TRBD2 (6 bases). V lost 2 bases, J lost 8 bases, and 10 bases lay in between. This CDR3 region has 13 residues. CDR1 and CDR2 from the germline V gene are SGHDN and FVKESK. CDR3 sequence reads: CASSQRLVDEQFF. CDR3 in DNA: TGTGCCAGCAGCCAACGACTAGTCGATGAGCAGTTCTTC.

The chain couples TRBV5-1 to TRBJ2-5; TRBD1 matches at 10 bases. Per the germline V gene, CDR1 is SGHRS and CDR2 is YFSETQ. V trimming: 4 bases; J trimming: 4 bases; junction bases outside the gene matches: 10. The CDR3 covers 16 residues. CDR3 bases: TGCGCCAGCAGCCGTCGGTCCGGGACAGGGGCAGAGACCCAGTACTTC. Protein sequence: CASSRRSGTGAETQYF.

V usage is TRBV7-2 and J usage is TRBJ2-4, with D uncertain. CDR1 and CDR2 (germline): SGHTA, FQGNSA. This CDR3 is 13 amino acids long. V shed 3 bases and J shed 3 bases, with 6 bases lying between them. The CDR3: CASSLLSKNIQYF. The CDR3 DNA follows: TGTGCCAGCAGCTTGCTCAGCAAAAACATTCAGTACTTC.

CDR3 bases: TGCGCCAGCAGCTTCAATAACAGGGGCTCGGATACGCAGTATTTT. It is translated as CASSFNNRGSDTQYF. The chain employs TRBV5-1 and TRBJ2-3; 7 bases line up with TRBD1. The CDR3 has 15 residues. After removal of 2 bases from V and 6 bases from J, the junction contained 9 bases not matched to a gene. Per germline, CDR1 SGHRS and CDR2 YFSETQ. Full variable domain (rest looked up from reference TRBV5-1 and TRBJ2-3): KAGVTQTPRYLIKTRGQQVTLSCSPISGHRSVSWYQQTPGQGLQFLFEYFSETQRNKGNFPGRFSGRQFSNSRSEMNVSTLELGDSALYLCASSFNNRGSDTQYFGPGTRLTVL.

The CDR3 sequence: CASSSYGIYNEQFF. For the CDR3, the DNA is TGTGCCAGCAGCTCCTACGGTATATACAATGAGCAGTTCTTC. The V gene is TRBV7-9, the J gene TRBJ2-1; no reliable D call. Germline V lookup: CDR1 SEHNR, CDR2 FQNEAQ (reference sequence). V gave up 4 bases and J gave up 4 bases, with 11 bases separating them. The CDR3 sequence is 14 residues long. The variable domain in full, with the rest retrieved from reference TRBV7-9 and TRBJ2-1, is DTGVSQNPRHKITKRGQNVTFRCDPISEHNRLYWYRQTLGQGPEFLTYFQNEAQLEKSRLLSDRFSAERPKGSFSTLEIQRTEQGDSAMYLCASSSYGIYNEQFFGPGTRLTVL.